Shown below are 3 T cell receptor beta chains from a single sample sequenced in a study of HIV-infected patients and healthy controls. Follow-up blood was drawn about 14 weeks, roughly three months, after antiretroviral therapy began. All unsorted peripheral T cells were captured because whole blood was used without fractionation. cDNA was made from 500 ng RNA using alpha and beta constant primers. Using multiplexing indices, alpha and beta chain libraries were generated apart by chain-specific third strand synthesis. TCRdb reprocessed the 5' RACE reads via MiXCR and lists one record per CDR3 protein. Of under 10,000 distinct CDR3 sequences in the sample, approximately 8.7% were seen once. The material sequenced was blood, taken during antiretroviral therapy. The origin of the receptors is an adult with HIV infection.

This clonotype was counted ten times or more. The V and J genes are TRBV13 and TRBJ2-7; D is unclear. Germline CDR1 PRHDT, CDR2 FYEKMQ (reference sequence). The CDR3 spans 13 residues. Trimming cost V 5 bases and J 7 bases, with 15 bases left between them. CDR3 in DNA: TGTGCCAGCAGCCCGTCGCCATACCTGGAGCAGTACTTC. This sequence encodes CASSPSPYLEQYF.

There are many counts of this clonotype. This rearrangement joins TRBV27 to TRBJ2-2; tentatively, D is TRBD2 (7 bases). The V end was cut by 6 bases, the J end by 1 base, with 15 bases between. The CDR3 runs to 16 residues. Germline V gene data show CDR1 as MNHEY and CDR2 as SMNVEV (reference sequence). The CDR3: CASRGGGRVNTGELFF. The CDR3 DNA reads as TGTGCCAGCAGGGGGGGGGGCAGAGTGAACACCGGGGAGCTGTTTTTT.

V gene TRBV14 combines with J gene TRBJ2-7; the match to TRBD2 covers 8 bases. CDR3 size: 14 residues. The V segment lost 4 bases and the J segment 0 bases; nucleotides outside the gene matches: 2. CDR1 is SGHDN, CDR2 FVKESK, per germline. The DNA for the CDR3 is TGTGCCAGCAGCCCAGCGGGGGTCTCCTACGAGCAGTACTTC. This encodes CASSPAGVSYEQYF. The full variable domain, in which reference TRBV14 and TRBJ2-7 provide the parts outside the CDR3, is EAGVTQFPSHSVIEKGQTVTLRCDPISGHDNLYWYRRVMGKEIKFLLHFVKESKQDESGMPNNRFLAERTGGTYSTLKVQPAELEDSGVYFCASSPAGVSYEQYFGPGTRLTVT.